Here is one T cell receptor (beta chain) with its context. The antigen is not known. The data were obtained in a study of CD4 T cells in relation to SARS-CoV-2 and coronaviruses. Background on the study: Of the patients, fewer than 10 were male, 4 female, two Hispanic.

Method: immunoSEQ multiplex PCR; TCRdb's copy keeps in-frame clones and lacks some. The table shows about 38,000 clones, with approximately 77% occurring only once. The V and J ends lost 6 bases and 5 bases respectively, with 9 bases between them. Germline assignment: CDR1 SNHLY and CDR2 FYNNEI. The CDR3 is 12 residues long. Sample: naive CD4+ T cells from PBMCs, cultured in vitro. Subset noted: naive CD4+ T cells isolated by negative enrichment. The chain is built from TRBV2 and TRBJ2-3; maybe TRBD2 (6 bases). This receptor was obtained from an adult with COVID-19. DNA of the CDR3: TGTGCCAGCAGGTGGGGAGGAGATACGCAGTATTTT. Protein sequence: CASRWGGDTQYF.